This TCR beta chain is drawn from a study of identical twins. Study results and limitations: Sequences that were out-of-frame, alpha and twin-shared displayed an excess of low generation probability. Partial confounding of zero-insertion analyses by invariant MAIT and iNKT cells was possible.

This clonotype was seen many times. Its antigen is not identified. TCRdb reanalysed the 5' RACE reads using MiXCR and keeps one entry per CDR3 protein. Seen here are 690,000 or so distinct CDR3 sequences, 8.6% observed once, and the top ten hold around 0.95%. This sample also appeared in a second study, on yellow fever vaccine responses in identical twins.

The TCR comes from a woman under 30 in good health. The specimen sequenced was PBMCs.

This CDR3 is CASSSPGASYEQYF. The CDR3 region has the DNA TGTGCCAGCAGTTCCCCCGGAGCCTCCTACGAGCAGTACTTC. The J gene is TRBJ2-7, the V gene TRBV28, with D unresolved. Deletions cut 4 bases from V and 0 bases from J, with 10 bases between. CDR3 length: 14 amino acids. Germline V lookup: CDR1 MDHEN, CDR2 SYDVKM. Filled out from reference TRBV28 and TRBJ2-7, the complete variable domain reads DVKVTQSSRYLVKRTGEKVFLECVQDMDHENMFWYRQDPGLGLRLIYFSYDVKMKEKGDIPEGYSVSREKKERFSLILESASTNQTSMYLCASSSPGASYEQYFGPGTRLTVT.